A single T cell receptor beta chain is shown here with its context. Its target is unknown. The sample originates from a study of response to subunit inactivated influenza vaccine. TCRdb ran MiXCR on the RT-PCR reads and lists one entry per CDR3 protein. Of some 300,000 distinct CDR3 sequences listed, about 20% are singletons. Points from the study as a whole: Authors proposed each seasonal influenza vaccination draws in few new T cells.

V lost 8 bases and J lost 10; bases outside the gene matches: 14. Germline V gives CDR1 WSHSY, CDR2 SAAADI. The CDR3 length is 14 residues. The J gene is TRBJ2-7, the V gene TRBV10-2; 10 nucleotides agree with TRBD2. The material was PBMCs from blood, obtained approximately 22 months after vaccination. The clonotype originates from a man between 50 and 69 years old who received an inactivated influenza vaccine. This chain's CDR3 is CASGDALAGAYQYF. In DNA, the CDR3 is TGCGCCAGCGGAGATGCCCTAGCGGGGGCCTATCAGTACTTC.